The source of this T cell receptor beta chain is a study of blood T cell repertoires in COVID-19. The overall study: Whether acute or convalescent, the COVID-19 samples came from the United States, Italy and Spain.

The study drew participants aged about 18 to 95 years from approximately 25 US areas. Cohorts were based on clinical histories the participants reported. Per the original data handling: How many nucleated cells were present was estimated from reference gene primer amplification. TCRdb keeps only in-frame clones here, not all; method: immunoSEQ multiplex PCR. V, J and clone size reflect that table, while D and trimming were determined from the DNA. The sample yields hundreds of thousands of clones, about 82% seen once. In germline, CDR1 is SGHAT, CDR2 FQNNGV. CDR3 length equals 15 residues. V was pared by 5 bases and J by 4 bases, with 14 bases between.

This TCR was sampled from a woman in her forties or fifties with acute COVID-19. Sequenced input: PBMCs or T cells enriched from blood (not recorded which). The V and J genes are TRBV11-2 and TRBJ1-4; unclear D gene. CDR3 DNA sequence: TGTGCCAGCAGCGGGCCCCTGAGCATTAATGAAAAACTGTTTTTT. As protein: CASSGPLSINEKLFF.